A selection of T cell receptor beta chains follows, all from one sample in a study of shared clonotypes between healthy human individuals. Sequencing was performed with immunoSEQ multiplex PCR; in TCRdb, only in-frame clones are kept and a portion is missing. The profile shows 1,400,000 or so clones, just under 99% of them singletons. The source material was naive CD4+ T cells sorted from blood. The source of these receptors is a man under 40 in good health. Each CDR3 is given with its conserved first and last residue. The order of the fields is V gene, clone size, D gene, CDR3 protein. A D gene is named only where the DNA matches it firmly. A clone size is listed for some rows: how often the clone was seen (once, few, many), or a class if it is expanded.

V gene: TRBV19
clone size: .
D gene: .
CDR3 protein: CASNPGVSGNTIYF

V gene: TRBV7-9
clone size: .
D gene: TRBD2
CDR3 protein: CASSLWLAGSYNEQFF

V gene: TRBV2
clone size: .
D gene: TRBD1
CDR3 protein: CASSRDRGSLETQYF

V gene: TRBV7-2
clone size: .
D gene: .
CDR3 protein: CASRGASTDTQYF

V gene: TRBV29-1
clone size: once
D gene: .
CDR3 protein: CSVVGADVTQYF

V gene: TRBV19
clone size: .
D gene: .
CDR3 protein: CASESRALSNQPQHF

V gene: TRBV18
clone size: once
D gene: .
CDR3 protein: CASSLKAGTFEQFF

V gene: TRBV2
clone size: .
D gene: TRBD1
CDR3 protein: CASRDRGYNEQFF

V gene: TRBV7-9
clone size: .
D gene: TRBD1
CDR3 protein: CASSSQGGLNQPQHF

V gene: TRBV28
clone size: .
D gene: .
CDR3 protein: CASNLPRGIANTEAFF

V gene: TRBV28
clone size: .
D gene: .
CDR3 protein: CASSQGGGLENPYEQYF

V gene: TRBV28
clone size: few
D gene: .
CDR3 protein: CASSFPKGGSGTDTQYF

V gene: TRBV5-1
clone size: once
D gene: TRBD1
CDR3 protein: CASSKGQGQRYSDTQYF

V gene: TRBV25-1
clone size: once
D gene: .
CDR3 protein: CASSELGPVYEQYF

V gene: TRBV7-9
clone size: .
D gene: .
CDR3 protein: CASSLARVVEAFF

V gene: TRBV6-6
clone size: .
D gene: TRBD2
CDR3 protein: CASRWTSGTYEQYF

V gene: TRBV5-4
clone size: .
D gene: .
CDR3 protein: CASSFDSTDTQYF

V gene: TRBV7-9
clone size: once
D gene: .
CDR3 protein: CASGSSHNEQFF

V gene: TRBV28
clone size: .
D gene: .
CDR3 protein: CASSSPESNEQFF

V gene: TRBV4-3
clone size: .
D gene: TRBD2
CDR3 protein: CASSQDLGLADQETQYF

V gene: TRBV7-9
clone size: .
D gene: TRBD1
CDR3 protein: CASSLQGALPGELFF

V gene: TRBV18
clone size: .
D gene: .
CDR3 protein: CASSPSARSTNEKLFF

V gene: TRBV25-1
clone size: once
D gene: .
CDR3 protein: CASSEPNTGELFF

V gene: TRBV4-1
clone size: once
D gene: .
CDR3 protein: CASSQDEDLSYNEQFF

V gene: TRBV9
clone size: .
D gene: .
CDR3 protein: CASTRDNEQFF

V gene: TRBV2
clone size: .
D gene: TRBD2
CDR3 protein: CASSGQQGGDTQYF

V gene: TRBV10-3
clone size: .
D gene: .
CDR3 protein: CATPLGGCYEQYF

V gene: TRBV5-1
clone size: .
D gene: .
CDR3 protein: CASSLKTANTGELFF